Sequencing of this TCR beta chain was carried out in a study of blood T cells in healthy people across ages. Trimming stripped 3 bases from V and 3 bases from J, with 12 bases between. The CDR3 contains 14 residues. Germline V gene sequence: CDR1 LGHNA, CDR2 YSLEER. This clonotype turned up a few times. Sample-barcoded 5' priming and a J-beta primer mix drove a second PCR of 7 to 11 cycles. MiXCR was run by TCRdb on the 5' RACE reads, yielding one entry per CDR3 protein. The repertoire holds approximately 800,000 distinct CDR3 sequences, less than 80% seen once, with roughly 25% in the top ten. The TCR sequence derives from a man aged 25-45 years in good health. The V gene is TRBV4-3, the J gene TRBJ2-7; D assignment may be TRBD1 or TRBD2 (5 bases each). The sample taken for sequencing was blood. CDR3 nucleotides: TGCGCCAGCAGCCAGGGGGAAGGCCACTACGAGCAGTACTTC. As protein: CASSQGEGHYEQYF.